This TCR beta chain comes out of a study of blood T cell repertoires in COVID-19. Turning to the study itself: Sources were T cells, B-cell-depleted T cells, or PBMCs; the material itself was cDNA or gDNA.

Profiling relied on immunoSEQ multiplex PCR, and the TCRdb table lists in-frame clones only, not all of them. The sample has about 290,000 clones, roughly 90% seen once. CDR3 length equals 17 residues. The J segment lost 4 bases and the V segment lost 4 bases, leaving 9 bases of the junction unmatched. Germline V gives CDR1 PRHDT, CDR2 FYEKMQ (reference sequence). Enrolled during active infection, Seattle patients were then followed longitudinally. This chain links TRBV13 with TRBJ2-7; 14 nucleotides agree with TRBD2. The clonotype comes from a woman aged 25 to 39 with COVID-19, enrolled during active disease. The sequencing input was peripheral blood. CDR3 coding DNA: TGTGCCAGCAGCTCCGACGGACTAGCGGGGGGCAGTTACGAGCAGTACTTC. Translated: CASSSDGLAGGSYEQYF.